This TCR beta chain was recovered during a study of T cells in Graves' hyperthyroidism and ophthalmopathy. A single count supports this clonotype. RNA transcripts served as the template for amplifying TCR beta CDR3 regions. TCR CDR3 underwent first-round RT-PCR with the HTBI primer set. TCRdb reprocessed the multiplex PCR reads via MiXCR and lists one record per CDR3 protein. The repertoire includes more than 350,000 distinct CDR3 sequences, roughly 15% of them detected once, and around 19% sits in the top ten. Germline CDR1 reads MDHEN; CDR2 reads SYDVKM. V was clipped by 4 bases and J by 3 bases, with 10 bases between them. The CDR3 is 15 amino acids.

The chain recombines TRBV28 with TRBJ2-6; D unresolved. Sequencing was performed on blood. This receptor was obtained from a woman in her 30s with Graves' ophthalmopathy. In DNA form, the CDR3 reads TGTGCCAGCAGTTCACAAACGATTGGGGCCAACGTCCTGACTTTC. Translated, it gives CASSSQTIGANVLTF.